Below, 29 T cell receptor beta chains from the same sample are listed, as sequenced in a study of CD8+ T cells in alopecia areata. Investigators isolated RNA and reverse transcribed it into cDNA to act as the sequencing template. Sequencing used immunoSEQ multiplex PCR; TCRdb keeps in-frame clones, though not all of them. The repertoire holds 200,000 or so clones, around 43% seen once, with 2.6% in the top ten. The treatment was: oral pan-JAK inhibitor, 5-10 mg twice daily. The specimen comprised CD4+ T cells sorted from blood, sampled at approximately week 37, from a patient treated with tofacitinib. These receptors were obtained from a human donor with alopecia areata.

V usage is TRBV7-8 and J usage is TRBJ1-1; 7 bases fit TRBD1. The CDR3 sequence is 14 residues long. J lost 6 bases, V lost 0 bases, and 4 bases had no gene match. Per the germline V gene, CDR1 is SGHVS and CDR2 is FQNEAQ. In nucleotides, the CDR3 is TGTGCCAGCAGCTTAGCTTCAGGGGGGGCTGAAGCTTTCTTT. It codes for CASSLASGGAEAFF.

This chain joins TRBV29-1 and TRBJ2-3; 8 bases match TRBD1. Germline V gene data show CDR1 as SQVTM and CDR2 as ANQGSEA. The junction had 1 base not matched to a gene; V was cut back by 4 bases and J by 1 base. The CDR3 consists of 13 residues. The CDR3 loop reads CSVGGQGTDTQYF. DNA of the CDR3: TGCAGCGTTGGGGGACAGGGCACAGATACGCAGTATTTT.

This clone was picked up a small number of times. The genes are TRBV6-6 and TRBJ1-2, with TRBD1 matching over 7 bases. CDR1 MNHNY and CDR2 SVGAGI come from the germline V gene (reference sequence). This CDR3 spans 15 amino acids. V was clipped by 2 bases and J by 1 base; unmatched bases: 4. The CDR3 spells CASSYGDSRNYGYTF. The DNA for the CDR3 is TGTGCCAGCAGTTACGGGGACAGTCGTAACTATGGCTACACCTTC.

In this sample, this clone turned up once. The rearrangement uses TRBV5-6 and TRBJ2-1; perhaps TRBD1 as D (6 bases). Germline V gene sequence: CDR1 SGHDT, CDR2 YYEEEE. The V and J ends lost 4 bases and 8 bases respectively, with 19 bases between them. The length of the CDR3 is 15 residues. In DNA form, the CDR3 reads TGTGCCAGCAGCCCCCCGGGACATTCGAGGTATGAGCAGTTCTTC. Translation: CASSPPGHSRYEQFF. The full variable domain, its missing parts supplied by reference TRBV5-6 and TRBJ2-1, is DAGVTQSPTHLIKTRGQQVTLRCSPKSGHDTVSWYQQALGQGPQFIFQYYEEEERQRGNFPDRFSGHQFPNYSSELNVNALLLGDSALYLCASSPPGHSRYEQFFGPGTRLTVL.

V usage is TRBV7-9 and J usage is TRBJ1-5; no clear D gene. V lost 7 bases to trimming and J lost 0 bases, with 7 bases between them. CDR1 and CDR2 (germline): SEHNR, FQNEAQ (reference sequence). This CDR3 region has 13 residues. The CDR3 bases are TGTGCCAGCACCCCAAATAGCAATCAGCCCCAGCATTTT. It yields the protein CASTPNSNQPQHF.

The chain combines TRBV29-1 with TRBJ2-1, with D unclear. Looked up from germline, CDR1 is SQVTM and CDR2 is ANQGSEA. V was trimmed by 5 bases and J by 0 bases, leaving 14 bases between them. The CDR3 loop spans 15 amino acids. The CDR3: CSVFGVLSSYNEQFF. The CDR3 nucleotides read TGCAGCGTTTTTGGCGTCCTGAGCTCCTACAATGAGCAGTTCTTC.

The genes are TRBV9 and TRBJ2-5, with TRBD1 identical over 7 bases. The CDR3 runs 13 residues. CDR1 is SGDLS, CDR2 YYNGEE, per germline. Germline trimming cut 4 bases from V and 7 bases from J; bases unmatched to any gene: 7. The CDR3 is CASSFRTGGTQYF. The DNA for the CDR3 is TGTGCCAGCAGCTTTCGGACAGGAGGGACCCAGTACTTC.

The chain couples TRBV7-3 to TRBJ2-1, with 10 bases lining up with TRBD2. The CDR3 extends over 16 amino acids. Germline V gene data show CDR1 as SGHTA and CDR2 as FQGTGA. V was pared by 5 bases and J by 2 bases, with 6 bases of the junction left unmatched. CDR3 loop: CASSLLAGATYNEQFF. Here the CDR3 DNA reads TGTGCCAGCAGCCTTCTAGCGGGGGCTACCTACAATGAGCAGTTCTTC.

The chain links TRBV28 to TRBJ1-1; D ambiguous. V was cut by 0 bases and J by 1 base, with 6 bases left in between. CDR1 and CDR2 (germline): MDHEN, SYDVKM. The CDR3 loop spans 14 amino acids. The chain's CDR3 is CASSLWGKNTEAFF. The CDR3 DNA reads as TGTGCCAGCAGTTTATGGGGGAAGAACACTGAAGCTTTCTTT.

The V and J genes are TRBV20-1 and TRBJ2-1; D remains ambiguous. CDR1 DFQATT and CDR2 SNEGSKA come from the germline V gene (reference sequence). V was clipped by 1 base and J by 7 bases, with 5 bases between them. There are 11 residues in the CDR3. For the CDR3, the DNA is TGCAGTGCTAGAGGGTGGAATGAGCAGTTCTTC. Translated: CSARGWNEQFF.

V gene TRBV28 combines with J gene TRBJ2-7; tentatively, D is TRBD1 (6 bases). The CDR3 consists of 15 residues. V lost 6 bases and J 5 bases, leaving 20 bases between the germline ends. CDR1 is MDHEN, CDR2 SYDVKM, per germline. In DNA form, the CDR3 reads TGTGCCAGCAGCTACTCCAGCCAGGGGCAGGACGAGCAGTACTTC. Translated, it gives CASSYSSQGQDEQYF.

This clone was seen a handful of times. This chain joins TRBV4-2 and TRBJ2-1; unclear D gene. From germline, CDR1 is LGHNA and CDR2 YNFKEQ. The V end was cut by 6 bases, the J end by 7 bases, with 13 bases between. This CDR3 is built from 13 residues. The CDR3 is CASSSGLVNEQFF. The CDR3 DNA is TGTGCCAGCAGTTCGGGCCTGGTAAATGAGCAGTTCTTC.

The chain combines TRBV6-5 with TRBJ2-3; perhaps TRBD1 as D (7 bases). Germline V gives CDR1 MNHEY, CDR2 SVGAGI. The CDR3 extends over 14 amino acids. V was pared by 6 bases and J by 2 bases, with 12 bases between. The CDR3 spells CASSRRGATDTQYF. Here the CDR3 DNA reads TGTGCCAGCAGCCGCAGGGGGGCCACAGATACGCAGTATTTT.

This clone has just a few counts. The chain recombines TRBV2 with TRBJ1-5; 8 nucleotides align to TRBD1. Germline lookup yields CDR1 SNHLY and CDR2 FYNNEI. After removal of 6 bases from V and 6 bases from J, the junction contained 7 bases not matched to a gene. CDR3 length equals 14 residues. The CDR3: CASRASGGGQPQHF. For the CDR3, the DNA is TGTGCCAGCAGAGCTTCAGGGGGCGGTCAGCCCCAGCATTTT.

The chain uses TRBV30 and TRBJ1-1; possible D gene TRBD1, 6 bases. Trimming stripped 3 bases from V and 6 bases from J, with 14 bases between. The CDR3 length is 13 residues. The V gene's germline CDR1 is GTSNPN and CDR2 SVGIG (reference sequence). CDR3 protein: CAWSPGARAEAFF. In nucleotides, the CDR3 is TGTGCCTGGAGCCCGGGGGCGCGGGCTGAAGCTTTCTTT.

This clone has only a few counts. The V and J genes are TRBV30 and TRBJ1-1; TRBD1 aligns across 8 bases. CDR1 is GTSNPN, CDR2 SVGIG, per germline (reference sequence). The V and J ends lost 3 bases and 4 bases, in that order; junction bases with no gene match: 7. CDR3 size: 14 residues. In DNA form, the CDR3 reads TGTGCCTGGAGATCGACAGGGGCCCTCACTGAAGCTTTCTTT. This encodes CAWRSTGALTEAFF.

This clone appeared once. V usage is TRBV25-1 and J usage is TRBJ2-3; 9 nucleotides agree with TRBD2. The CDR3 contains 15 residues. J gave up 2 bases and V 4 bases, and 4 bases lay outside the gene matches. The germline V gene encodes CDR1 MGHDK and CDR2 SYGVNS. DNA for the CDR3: TGTGCCAGCAGTGCAGGACTAGCGATCACAGATACGCAGTATTTT. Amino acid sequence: CASSAGLAITDTQYF.

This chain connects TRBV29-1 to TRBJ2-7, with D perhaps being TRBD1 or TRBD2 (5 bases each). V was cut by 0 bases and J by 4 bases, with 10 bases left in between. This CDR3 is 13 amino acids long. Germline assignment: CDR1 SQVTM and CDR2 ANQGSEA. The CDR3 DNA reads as TGCAGCGTTGAAGATCATGGGGGATACGAGCAGTACTTC. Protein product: CSVEDHGGYEQYF.

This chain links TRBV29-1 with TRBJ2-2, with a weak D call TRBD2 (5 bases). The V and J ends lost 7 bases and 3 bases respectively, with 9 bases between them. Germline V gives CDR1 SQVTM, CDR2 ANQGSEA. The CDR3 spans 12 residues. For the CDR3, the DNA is TGCAGCGGGACTTATCACACCGGGGAGCTGTTTTTT. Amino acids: CSGTYHTGELFF.

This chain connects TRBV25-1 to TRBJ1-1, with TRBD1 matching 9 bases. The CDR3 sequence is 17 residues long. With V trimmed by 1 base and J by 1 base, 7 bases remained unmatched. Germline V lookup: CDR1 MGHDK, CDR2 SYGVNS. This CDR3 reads CASSESTPGQGNTEAFF. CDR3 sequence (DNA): TGTGCCAGCAGTGAATCCACCCCGGGACAGGGGAACACTGAAGCTTTCTTT.

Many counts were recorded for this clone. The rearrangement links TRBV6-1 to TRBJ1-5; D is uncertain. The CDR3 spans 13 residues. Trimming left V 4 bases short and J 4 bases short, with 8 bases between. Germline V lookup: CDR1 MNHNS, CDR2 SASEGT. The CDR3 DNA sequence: TGTGCCAGCAGTGCAGAAGAGAATCAGCCCCAGCATTTT. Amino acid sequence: CASSAEENQPQHF.

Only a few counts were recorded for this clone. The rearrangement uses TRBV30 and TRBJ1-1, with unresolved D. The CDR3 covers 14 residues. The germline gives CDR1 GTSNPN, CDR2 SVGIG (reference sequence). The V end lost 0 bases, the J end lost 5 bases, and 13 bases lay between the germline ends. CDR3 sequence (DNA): TGTGCCTGGAGTGTTCTTCTGGGAAGGACTGAAGCTTTCTTT. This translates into CAWSVLLGRTEAFF.

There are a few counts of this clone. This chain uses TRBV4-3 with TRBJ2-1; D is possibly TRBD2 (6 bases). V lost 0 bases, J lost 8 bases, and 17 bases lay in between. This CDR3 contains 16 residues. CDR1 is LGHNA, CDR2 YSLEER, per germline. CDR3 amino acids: CASSQEPGGGGDEQFF. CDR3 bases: TGCGCCAGCAGCCAAGAACCTGGGGGAGGAGGCGATGAGCAGTTCTTC.

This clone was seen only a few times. CDR3 protein: CATGLRDRVSYNEQFF. CDR3 nucleotide sequence: TGTGCCACCGGACTCCGGGACAGGGTCTCCTACAATGAGCAGTTCTTC. The V call is TRBV10-3, the J call TRBJ2-1; 9 bases map to TRBD1. Germline assignment: CDR1 ENHRY and CDR2 SYGVKD. The CDR3 extends over 16 amino acids. Germline trimming cut 10 bases from V and 0 bases from J; bases unmatched to any gene: 10.

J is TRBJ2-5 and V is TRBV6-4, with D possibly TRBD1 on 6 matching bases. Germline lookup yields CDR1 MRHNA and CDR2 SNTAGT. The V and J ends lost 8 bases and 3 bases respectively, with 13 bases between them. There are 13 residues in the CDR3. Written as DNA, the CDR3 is TGTGCCAGCGGAAACCACAGGGAAGAGACCCAGTACTTC. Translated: CASGNHREETQYF.

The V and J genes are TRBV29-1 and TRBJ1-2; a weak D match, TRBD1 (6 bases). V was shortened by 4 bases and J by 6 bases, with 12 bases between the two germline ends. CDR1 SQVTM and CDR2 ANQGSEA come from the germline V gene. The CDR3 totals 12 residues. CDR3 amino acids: CSVGQAGDGYTF. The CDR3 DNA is TGCAGCGTTGGACAGGCGGGAGATGGCTACACCTTC.

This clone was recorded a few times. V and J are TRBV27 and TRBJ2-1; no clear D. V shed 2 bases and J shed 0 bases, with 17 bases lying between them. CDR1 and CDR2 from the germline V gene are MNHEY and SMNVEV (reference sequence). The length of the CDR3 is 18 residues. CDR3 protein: CASSLTGTGGSSYNEQFF. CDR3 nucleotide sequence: TGTGCCAGCAGTTTAACGGGCACGGGCGGTAGCTCCTACAATGAGCAGTTCTTC.

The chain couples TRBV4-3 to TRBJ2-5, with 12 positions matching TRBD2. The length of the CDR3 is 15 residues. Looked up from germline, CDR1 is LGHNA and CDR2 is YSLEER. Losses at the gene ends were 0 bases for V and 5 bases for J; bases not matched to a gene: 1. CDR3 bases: TGCGCCAGCAGCCAAGAAACTAGCGGGGGGGAGACCCAGTACTTC. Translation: CASSQETSGGETQYF.

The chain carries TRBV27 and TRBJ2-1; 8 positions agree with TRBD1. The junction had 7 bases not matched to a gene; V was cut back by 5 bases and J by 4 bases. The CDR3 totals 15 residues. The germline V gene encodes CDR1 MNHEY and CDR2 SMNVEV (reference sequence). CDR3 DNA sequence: TGTGCCAGCAGTCGGGACAGGTTAAAGTACAATGAGCAGTTCTTC. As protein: CASSRDRLKYNEQFF.